This T cell receptor (beta chain) was documented in a study of cytomegalovirus exposure and HLA in healthy donors. Overall study: The roughly 100 million unique TCR beta sequences, from 150 million to 200 million T cells, were found by an earlier analysis. General study findings and limits: The authors later found HLA-associated TCR beta chains more clonally expanded than equally common others. Another analysis was done later, and it associated around 17,000 TCR beta sequences with HLA alleles at 0.05 false discovery rate. Excluded were some V segments that proved indistinguishable, including TRBV6-2 and TRBV6-3.

This PCR relied on a set of 60 Vbeta primers and 13 Jbeta primers. The repertoire was sequenced with immunoSEQ multiplex PCR; TCRdb's copy has only in-frame clones and lacks some. The sample lists over 100,000 clones; roughly 79% were seen once. A word on this clone: Its antigen is unknown.

Germline CDR1 is SNHLY and CDR2 is FYNNEI. Unmatched junction bases numbered 4, after V lost 7 bases and J lost 2 bases. There are 14 residues in the CDR3. Sequenced: PBMCs. The V and J genes are TRBV2 and TRBJ1-5; the match to TRBD1 covers 8 bases. This receptor was obtained from a woman under 40 in good health and CMV-seronegative. The CDR3 reads CASTGGYGNQPQHF. The DNA of the CDR3 is TGTGCCAGCACAGGGGGCTACGGCAATCAGCCCCAGCATTTT.